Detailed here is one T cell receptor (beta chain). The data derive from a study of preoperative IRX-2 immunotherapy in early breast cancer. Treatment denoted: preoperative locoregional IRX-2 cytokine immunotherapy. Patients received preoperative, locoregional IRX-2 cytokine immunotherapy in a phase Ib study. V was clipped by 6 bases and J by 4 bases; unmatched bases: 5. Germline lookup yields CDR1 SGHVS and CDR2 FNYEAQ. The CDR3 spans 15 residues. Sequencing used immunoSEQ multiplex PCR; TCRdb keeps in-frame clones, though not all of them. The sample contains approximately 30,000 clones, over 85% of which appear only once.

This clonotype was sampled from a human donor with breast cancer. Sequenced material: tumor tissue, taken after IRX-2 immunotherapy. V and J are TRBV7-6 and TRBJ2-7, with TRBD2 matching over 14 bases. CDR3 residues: CASSPGLAGGYEQYF. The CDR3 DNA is TGTGCCAGCAGTCCTGGACTAGCGGGAGGATACGAGCAGTACTTC.